These T cell receptor beta chains were read from a single sample in a study of T-cell memory formation after mild COVID-19. MiXCR, applied by TCRdb to the 5' RACE reads, yields one record per CDR3 protein. The sample gives about 620,000 distinct CDR3 sequences, 15% to 20% of which show up once; around 12% is in the top ten. Sequencing input: PBMCs or a T cell subset sorted from them (not recorded which). These TCRs come from an adult woman who had mild COVID-19 (a few samples of this study predate the infection). Cell type and time point are not known. Both conserved end residues are part of each CDR3. Clone sizes are given selectively: once, few, many, or a class where the clone is expanded.

>TRBJ2-1|few|15|TRBV6-5
CASSPPGQGHDEQFF
>TRBJ2-3|.|19|TRBV20-1
CSASSPRSGAVSSTDTQYF
>TRBJ2-2|few|14|TRBV10-3
CAISPGGNTGELFF
>TRBJ2-3|.|13|TRBV6-5
CASSWSRGDTQYF
>TRBJ1-2|many|13|TRBV7-8
CASSSGTPYGYTF
>TRBJ2-7|.|16|TRBV7-2
CASSLAPSGGAYEQYF
>TRBJ2-1|.|15|TRBV10-3
CAISRQGSSYNEQFF
>TRBJ2-1|few|15|TRBV6-1
CASSQGGLTYNEQFF
>TRBJ2-5|few|17|TRBV20-1
CSASVDPGTQEQETQYF
>TRBJ2-1|few|13|TRBV7-3
CASSMSSYNEQFF
>TRBJ1-1|.|13|TRBV30
CAWSVAVNTEAFF
>TRBJ1-5|few|14|TRBV20-1
CSTAVGLGNQPQHF
>TRBJ1-1|few|14|TRBV9
CASSVGPGFTEAFF
>TRBJ2-5|.|15|TRBV30
CAWTPGDRVGETQYF
>TRBJ2-3|few|16|TRBV6-2/TRBV6-3
CASSYPGLAGTDTQYF
>TRBJ2-1|few|15|TRBV30
CAWSVPGGVYNEQFF
>TRBJ1-1|.|13|TRBV29-1
CSVERRLNTEAFF
>TRBJ2-2|few|15|TRBV7-8
CASSLNRGDTGELFF
>TRBJ2-3|.|15|TRBV7-6
CASSPKGLGIDTQYF
>TRBJ2-5|.|14|TRBV12-3/TRBV12-4
CASSSGTYQETQYF
>TRBJ2-7|few|16|TRBV6-5
CASSYSTGRPTYEQYF
>TRBJ2-1|.|15|TRBV6-1
CASSELSAGYNEQFF
>TRBJ1-6|.|13|TRBV6-1
CASSYGTDQLLHF
>TRBJ1-1|many|14|TRBV5-1
CASSPHAGDTEAFF
>TRBJ1-1|.|15|TRBV14
CASSRPGQGSTEAFF
>TRBJ2-5|.|14|TRBV7-9
CASSRDSSQETQYF
>TRBJ2-1|.|14|TRBV20-1
CSARHSGARYEQFF
>TRBJ1-1|few|15|TRBV25-1
CASSESLGRGAEAFF
>TRBJ2-7|few|14|TRBV30
CAWSVGFGTYEQYF
>TRBJ2-3|.|18|TRBV6-5
CATFGQPKRAGGTDTQYF
>TRBJ1-4|few|15|TRBV4-3
CASSQGTGYNEKLFF
>TRBJ2-1|.|20|TRBV9
CASSVALLEAGERTYNEQFF
>TRBJ2-1|few|14|TRBV19
CASSISGWPDEQFF
>TRBJ2-3|.|17|TRBV5-1
CASSLIEVAGSTDTQYF
>TRBJ2-2|.|14|TRBV5-1
CASSLVTSPGELFF
>TRBJ1-1|.|14|TRBV20-1
CSASLGGGNTEAFF
>TRBJ2-7|few|14|TRBV6-6
CASSYSGIESKKYF
>TRBJ1-1|.|14|TRBV7-9
CASSPQGGFTEAFF
>TRBJ2-3|few|16|TRBV5-4
CASRLMGIRETDTQYF
>TRBJ2-5|.|13|TRBV19
CASSLDRAKTQYF
>TRBJ2-7|few|15|TRBV12-3/TRBV12-4
CASSRYRDRAVEQYF
>TRBJ1-5|.|13|TRBV6-2/TRBV6-3
CASSYSSYQPQHF
>TRBJ2-6|many|12|TRBV27
CASSTGANVLTF
>TRBJ1-5|many|13|TRBV19
CASSDHRSGPQHF
>TRBJ2-1|.|13|TRBV29-1
CSAAEVSYNEQFF